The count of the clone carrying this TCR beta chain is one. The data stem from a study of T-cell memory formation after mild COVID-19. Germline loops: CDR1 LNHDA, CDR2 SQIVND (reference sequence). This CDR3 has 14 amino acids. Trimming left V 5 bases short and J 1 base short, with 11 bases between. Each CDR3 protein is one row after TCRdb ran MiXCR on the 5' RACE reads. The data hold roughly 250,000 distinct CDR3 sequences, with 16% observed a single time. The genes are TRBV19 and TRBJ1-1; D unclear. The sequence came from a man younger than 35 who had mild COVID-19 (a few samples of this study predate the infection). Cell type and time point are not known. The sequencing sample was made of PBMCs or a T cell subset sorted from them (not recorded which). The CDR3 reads CASSPAAPNTEAFF. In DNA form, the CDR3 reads TGTGCCAGTAGTCCAGCTGCACCGAACACTGAAGCTTTCTTT.